This TCR beta chain was sequenced in a study of human T cells and chemical hapten exposure. Stated time point: pre-sensitization, week 0. Regarding treatment: therapeutic diphenylcyclopropenone sensitization with weekly scalp DPC. MiXCR, run by TCRdb on the RACE reads, gives a single entry per CDR3 protein. The sample holds 350,000 to 450,000 distinct CDR3 sequences, 4.5% to 6% seen once. The germline CDR1 and CDR2 sequences are DFQATT and SNEGSKA (reference sequence). This CDR3 contains 14 residues. The V segment lost 1 base and the J segment 3 bases; nucleotides outside the gene matches: 3. The chain employs TRBV20-1 and TRBJ1-2, with 9 bases matching TRBD1. This TCR derives from a woman in her forties or fifties with alopecia areata. Some clones in this sample may be carry-over from other donors' samples. Sequencing used whole blood, obtained in connection with sensitization to the hapten diphenylcyclopropenone (DPC). The CDR3 spells CSARGQGGDYGYTF. The CDR3 nucleotides are TGCAGTGCTAGAGGACAGGGGGGGGACTATGGCTACACCTTC.